The 19 T cell receptor beta chains listed next were all sequenced from one sample in a study of blood T cell repertoires in COVID-19. Assay used: immunoSEQ multiplex PCR; TCRdb lists only in-frame clones, some missing. The data show 55,000 to 80,000 clones, around 80% seen once. The sequencing input was peripheral blood. These receptors were obtained from a man in his fifties or sixties with acute or convalescent COVID-19.

V is TRBV5-1 and J is TRBJ1-1, with D perhaps matching TRBD1 (5 bases). The CDR3 totals 14 residues. Germline values: CDR1 SGHRS, CDR2 YFSETQ. V shed 0 bases and J shed 8 bases, with 14 bases lying between them. DNA of the CDR3: TGCGCCAGCAGCTTGGGGGTGGATAGACAGGAAGCTTTCTTT. Its translation is CASSLGVDRQEAFF.

V gene TRBV6-5 combines with J gene TRBJ2-7, with 8 positions matching TRBD1. V dropped 8 bases and J dropped 3; count of bases not matched to a gene: 6. The CDR3 totals 13 residues. Germline CDR1 and CDR2: MNHEY and SVGAGI. This CDR3 is CASRTGSDYEQYF. As DNA, the CDR3 is TGTGCCAGCCGGACAGGGAGTGACTACGAGCAGTACTTC.

The genes are TRBV7-9 and TRBJ1-3, with D perhaps matching TRBD1 (6 bases). V shed 5 bases and J shed 1 base, with 9 bases lying between them. Germline CDR1 and CDR2: SEHNR and FQNEAQ (reference sequence). The CDR3 consists of 14 residues. In nucleotides, the CDR3 is TGTGCCAGCAGCCACGGACAGTCTGGAAACACCATATATTTT. It codes for CASSHGQSGNTIYF.

This sequence joins TRBV12-3 or TRBV12-4 and TRBJ2-7, with a weak D call TRBD2 (6 bases). The CDR3 loop spans 12 amino acids. The germline V and J ends were trimmed by 7 bases and 2 bases, with 9 bases remaining between them. The CDR3 DNA reads as TGTGCCAGCAAGGCGGGGACCTACGAGCAGTACTTC. Encoded protein: CASKAGTYEQYF.

The chain is built from TRBV4-1 and TRBJ2-5, with 12 bases aligning to TRBD2. The CDR3 spans 17 residues. V lost 1 base and J lost 3; bases outside the gene matches: 6. From germline, CDR1 is MGHRA and CDR2 YSYEKL. Here the CDR3 DNA reads TGCGCCAGCAGCCAAGTCGTCCCTAGCGGGAGGGAAGAGACCCAGTACTTC. Residues: CASSQVVPSGREETQYF.

V and J are TRBV6-5 and TRBJ1-2; no clear D gene. CDR1 MNHEY and CDR2 SVGAGI come from the germline V gene. The CDR3 totals 11 residues. Trimming left V 6 bases short and J 7 bases short, with 9 bases between. CDR3 sequence: CASSTGSGYTF. CDR3 DNA: TGTGCCAGCAGCACGGGAAGTGGCTACACCTTC.

The chain uses TRBV6-5 and TRBJ1-1; no reliable D call. Germline loops: CDR1 MNHEY, CDR2 SVGAGI. Trimming cost V 10 bases and J 3 bases, with 9 bases left between them. This CDR3 region has 11 residues. The CDR3 nucleotides are TGTGCCACCCAAGGAGACACTGAAGCTTTCTTT. This sequence encodes CATQGDTEAFF.

There are a few counts of this clone. This sequence joins TRBV7-8 and TRBJ2-1, with 7 bases that match TRBD1. The junction had 10 bases not matched to a gene; V was cut back by 5 bases and J by 12 bases. Germline V gene sequence: CDR1 SGHVS, CDR2 FQNEAQ. This CDR3 spans 13 amino acids. The CDR3, as DNA: TGTGCCAGCAGCCCGACAGGGTTCAGTGGGCAGTTCTTC. Translating gives CASSPTGFSGQFF.

Only a few counts were recorded for this clone. This chain links TRBV7-3 with TRBJ2-6; D unclear. Germline V gene data show CDR1 as SGHTA and CDR2 as FQGTGA. V lost 5 bases, J lost 3 bases, and 8 bases lay in between. CDR3 length: 14 residues. CDR3 coding DNA: TGTGCCAGCAGCCCTCCGGGTGGGGCCAACGTCCTGACTTTC. Encoded protein: CASSPPGGANVLTF.

This clone has a single count. This chain connects TRBV27 to TRBJ1-2, with TRBD1 as a possible D gene (6 bases). The CDR3 runs 14 residues. CDR1 MNHEY and CDR2 SMNVEV come from the germline V gene (reference sequence). The germline V and J ends were trimmed by 2 bases and 7 bases, with 14 bases remaining between them. DNA of the CDR3: TGTGCCAGCAGTTTAAGTTCAGGGGCCTTTGGCTACACCTTC. This encodes CASSLSSGAFGYTF.

Note on this clone: Mismatch with germline at one junction end may stem from a read error. The chain uses TRBV2 and TRBJ2-7, with D possibly TRBD2 on 5 matching bases. The CDR3 spans 13 residues. Per germline, CDR1 SNHLY and CDR2 FYNNEI. The CDR3 DNA is TGTGCCAGCATCCGAGGGCTTAGCGTACCGCTGGTTTTC. Translation gives CASIRGLSVPLVF.

This sequence joins TRBV6-5 and TRBJ2-1, with TRBD2 as a possible D gene (5 bases). Germline V gene data show CDR1 as MNHEY and CDR2 as SVGAGI. The CDR3 runs to 12 residues. V was clipped by 8 bases and J by 4 bases, with 9 bases between them. The CDR3 region is CASGEFYNEQFF. CDR3 bases: TGTGCCAGCGGGGAGTTTTACAATGAGCAGTTCTTC.

The chain employs TRBV4-3 and TRBJ1-1; D call uncertain. V was shortened by 0 bases and J by 11 bases, with 13 bases between the two germline ends. The CDR3 length is 13 residues. Per the germline V gene, CDR1 is LGHNA and CDR2 is YSLEER. In DNA, the CDR3 is TGCGCCAGCAGCCAAGATCCCTCTGGGCAGGCTTTCTTT. This sequence encodes CASSQDPSGQAFF.

The chain recombines TRBV10-3 with TRBJ2-2, with 10 bases identical to TRBD2. The CDR3 covers 18 residues. The V gene end was trimmed by 2 bases and the J gene end by 2 bases; junction bases not matched to a gene: 8. Looked up from germline, CDR1 is ENHRY and CDR2 is SYGVKD. The CDR3 loop is CAISEGSLAGVNTGELFF. The CDR3 nucleotides read TGTGCCATCAGTGAGGGGAGTCTAGCGGGAGTAAACACCGGGGAGCTGTTTTTT.

This clone was recorded a few times. The V and J genes are TRBV19 and TRBJ2-2; no clear D. V lost 5 bases and J 1 base, leaving 8 bases between the germline ends. The CDR3 totals 14 residues. The germline gives CDR1 LNHDA, CDR2 SQIVND (reference sequence). CDR3 nucleotides: TGTGCCAGTAGTTCCCGACAGAACACCGGGGAGCTGTTTTTT. As protein: CASSSRQNTGELFF.

The chain employs TRBV7-2 and TRBJ2-7; 11 bases align to TRBD2. Germline CDR1 SGHTA, CDR2 FQGNSA. J was trimmed by 2 bases and V by 4 bases; bases with no gene match: 10. The CDR3 covers 17 residues. The CDR3: CASSSLGTSGAPYEQYF. DNA of the CDR3: TGTGCCAGCAGCTCCCTCGGGACTAGCGGAGCGCCCTACGAGCAGTACTTC. Filled out from reference TRBV7-2 and TRBJ2-7, the complete variable domain reads GAGVSQSPSNKVTEKGKDVELRCDPISGHTALYWYRQSLGQGLEFLIYFQGNSAPDKSGLPSDRFSAERTGGSVSTLTIQRTQQEDSAVYLCASSSLGTSGAPYEQYFGPGTRLTVT.

As DNA, the CDR3 is TGCAGCGTTGAAGGTCAGTACATCGCTGAAGCTTTCTTT. The encoded protein is CSVEGQYIAEAFF. The genes are TRBV29-1 and TRBJ1-1, with unresolved D. The CDR3 spans 13 residues. CDR1 and CDR2 (germline): SQVTM, ANQGSEA. Trimming stripped 1 base from V and 6 bases from J, with 12 bases between.

The V call is TRBV3-1 (or the pseudogene TRBV3-2), the J call TRBJ2-5; D unresolved. Germline loops: CDR1 LGHDT, CDR2 YNNKEL (reference sequence). V was cut by 0 bases and J by 5 bases, with 10 bases left in between. This CDR3 is built from 14 residues. CDR3 protein: CASSQDGLGETQYF. In DNA, the CDR3 is TGTGCCAGCAGCCAAGATGGCCTCGGGGAGACCCAGTACTTC.

Here the CDR3 DNA reads TGTGCCAGCAGCCGAGGCACCGGGACTAGCGTTATCGTACAAGAGACCCAGTACTTC. Its translation is CASSRGTGTSVIVQETQYF. The rearrangement joins TRBV3-1 (or the pseudogene TRBV3-2) to TRBJ2-5; 10 bases fit TRBD2. Looked up from germline, CDR1 is LGHDT and CDR2 is YNNKEL (reference sequence). V lost 4 bases, J lost 2 bases, and 16 bases stayed unmatched. The CDR3 sequence is 19 residues long.